This TCR beta chain was sequenced for a study of CD4+ T cells in melanoma. This CDR3 region has 15 residues. Trimming took 5 bases from V and 6 from J; bases not matched to a gene: 8. The germline V gene has CDR1 SGHTA and CDR2 FQGNSA. Study findings and constraints: Diverse differentiation states were reported for melanoma neoantigen-specific CD4+ T cells. A reported correlation linked neoantigen-specific CD4+ T cells to CD8+, macrophage and B cell function.

Remarks on this clone: The antigen remains unidentified.

Sequencing was performed with immunoSEQ multiplex PCR; in TCRdb, only in-frame clones are kept and a portion is missing. The sample holds roughly 150,000 clones, 92% seen once. The sequence came from a human donor with melanoma. The V gene is TRBV7-2, the J gene TRBJ2-2; 8 nucleotides align to TRBD1. This chain's CDR3 is CASSATGVVSGELFF. The CDR3 nucleotides are TGTGCCAGCAGCGCGACAGGGGTTGTTTCCGGGGAGCTGTTTTTT.